The T cell receptor (beta chain) under discussion was sequenced for a study of CD8 T cells in ankylosing spondylitis. Study-wide results and caveats: Earlier work had already found some motif variants in reactive arthritis synovial fluid and blood.

TCRdb processed the 5' RACE reads anew with MiXCR; each CDR3 protein has one entry. The sample contains around 130,000 distinct CDR3 sequences, about a tenth of which appear only once. V was cut by 7 bases and J by 4 bases, with 13 bases left in between. The CDR3 runs to 13 residues. The germline V gene encodes CDR1 KGHSH and CDR2 LQKENI. This clonotype was recorded a few times. Its antigen is not identified. The rearrangement links TRBV18 to TRBJ1-1; tentatively, D is TRBD1 (5 bases). The sequence derives from a male donor with ankylosing spondylitis or in good health (not recorded which). What was sequenced was blood, either unsorted or a sorted T cell fraction (not recorded which). The CDR3 spells CASLLGGTTEAFF. CDR3 bases: TGTGCCAGCTTACTCGGGGGTACCACTGAAGCTTTCTTT. Complete variable domain (other parts from reference TRBV18 and TRBJ1-1): NAGVMQNPRHLVRRRGQEARLRCSPMKGHSHVYWYRQLPEEGLKFMVYLQKENIIDESGMPKERFSAEFPKEGPSILRIQQVVRGDSAAYFCASLLGGTTEAFFGQGTRLTVV.